Listed below are T cell receptor beta chains from one sample, sequenced in a study of immune characterization of retroperitoneal liposarcoma. Via MiXCR, TCRdb re-called the PCR reads, giving one row per CDR3 protein. Among 8,500 or so distinct CDR3 sequences listed, roughly 41% were seen once. The sample consisted of tumor tissue. These receptors all come from a male donor with retroperitoneal liposarcoma. Each CDR3 is given with its conserved first and last residue.

cdr3_length: 14; v_call: TRBV7-2; cdr3_aa: CASSLGWQGERQYF
cdr3_length: 16; v_call: TRBV27; cdr3_aa: CASSSSGSSSYNEQYF
cdr3_length: 13; v_call: TRBV12-3/TRBV12-4; cdr3_aa: CASSGARGGTQYF
cdr3_length: 14; v_call: TRBV6-8; cdr3_aa: CTSSPTGGPYEQYF
cdr3_length: 18; v_call: TRBV6-6; cdr3_aa: CASRTLGLAEISYNEQFF
cdr3_length: 12; v_call: TRBV7-2; cdr3_aa: CASSLGEREQYF
cdr3_length: 19; v_call: TRBV7-2; cdr3_aa: CASSSPTSGGLSSYNEQFF
cdr3_length: 13; v_call: TRBV11-1; cdr3_aa: CASSLGLNTEAFF
cdr3_length: 15; v_call: TRBV6-1; cdr3_aa: CASRPDGAGANVLTF
cdr3_length: 14; v_call: TRBV6-1; cdr3_aa: CASSEAPQQGTQYF
cdr3_length: 15; v_call: TRBV11-3; cdr3_aa: CASSPGTSDQETQYF
cdr3_length: 13; v_call: TRBV6-8; cdr3_aa: CASETALASEQYF
cdr3_length: 15; v_call: TRBV6-1; cdr3_aa: CASVTGTGYTGELFF
cdr3_length: 14; v_call: TRBV6-1; cdr3_aa: CASRLIRDRDTQYF
cdr3_length: 15; v_call: TRBV6-1; cdr3_aa: CASSPAGSGANVLTF
cdr3_length: 17; v_call: TRBV6-6; cdr3_aa: CASSYTSGGASTDTQYF
cdr3_length: 17; v_call: TRBV6-6; cdr3_aa: CASSYSFMAVGAYEQYF
cdr3_length: 16; v_call: TRBV6-1; cdr3_aa: CASSERRGPFSYEQYF
cdr3_length: 18; v_call: TRBV7-8; cdr3_aa: CASSLVGQGSPSSYGYTF
cdr3_length: 14; v_call: TRBV7-8; cdr3_aa: CASSLGASGRELFF
cdr3_length: 14; v_call: TRBV6-8; cdr3_aa: CASRRQGVSNEQFF
cdr3_length: 15; v_call: TRBV12-3/TRBV12-4; cdr3_aa: CASSRVRGDYNEQFF
cdr3_length: 14; v_call: TRBV6-1; cdr3_aa: CASSVGSGQETQFF
cdr3_length: 15; v_call: TRBV11-2; cdr3_aa: CASSLAGLNTGELFF